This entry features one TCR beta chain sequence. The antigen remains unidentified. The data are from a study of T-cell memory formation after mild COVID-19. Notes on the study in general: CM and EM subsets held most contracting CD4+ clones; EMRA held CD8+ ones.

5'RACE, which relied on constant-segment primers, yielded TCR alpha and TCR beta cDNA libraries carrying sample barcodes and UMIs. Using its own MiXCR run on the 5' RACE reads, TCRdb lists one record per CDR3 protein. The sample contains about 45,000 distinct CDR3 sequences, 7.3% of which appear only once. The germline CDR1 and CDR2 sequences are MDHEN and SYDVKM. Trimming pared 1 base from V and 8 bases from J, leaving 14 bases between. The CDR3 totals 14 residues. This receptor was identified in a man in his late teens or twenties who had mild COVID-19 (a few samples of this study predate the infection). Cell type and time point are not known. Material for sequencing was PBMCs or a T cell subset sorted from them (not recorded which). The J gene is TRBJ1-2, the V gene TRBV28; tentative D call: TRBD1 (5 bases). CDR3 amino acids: CASSLLEGLAGYTF. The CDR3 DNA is TGTGCCAGCAGTTTATTGGAGGGGTTAGCCGGCTACACCTTC.